The clone carrying this T cell receptor (beta chain) occurred many times. The data derive from a study of T-cell memory formation after mild COVID-19. The CDR3 totals 15 residues. J gave up 5 bases and V 5 bases, and 8 bases lay outside the gene matches. TCR alpha and TCR beta cDNA libraries carrying sample barcodes and UMIs came from 5'RACE with constant-segment primers. TCRdb recomputed calls from the 5' RACE reads with MiXCR, one row per CDR3 protein. Of approximately 410,000 distinct CDR3 sequences listed, roughly a quarter are singletons. The material sequenced was PBMCs or a T cell subset sorted from them (not recorded which). The sequence was collected from an adult woman who had mild COVID-19 (a few samples of this study predate the infection). Cell type and time point are not known. The chain has TRBV12-3 or TRBV12-4 and TRBJ2-1; TRBD1 agrees at 8 bases. CDR3: CASSLGQGWDNEQFF. DNA of the CDR3: TGTGCCAGCAGTCTAGGACAGGGCTGGGACAATGAGCAGTTCTTC.